The 25 T cell receptor beta chains presented below share a single source sample, sequenced in a study of identical twins. TCRdb processed the 5' RACE reads anew with MiXCR; each CDR3 protein has one entry. The table lists about 240,000 distinct CDR3 sequences, about 13% of them singletons. The data also belong to a second study, concerning yellow fever vaccine responses in identical twins.

The sample comprised memory (CD45RO+) T cells sorted from blood. The receptors were gathered from a woman aged 18-30 years in good health.

This clonotype has more than one count but fewer than ten. In DNA, the CDR3 is TGCAGCGCCGGGGTCGGGACAGGGTCCTACGAGCAGTACTTC. It translates to CSAGVGTGSYEQYF. This rearrangement joins TRBV29-1 to TRBJ2-7, with 9 positions matching TRBD1. The germline V gene has CDR1 SQVTM and CDR2 ANQGSEA. Trimming removed 7 bases from V and 1 base from J; junction bases left unmatched: 8. The CDR3 extends over 14 amino acids.

This clonotype has more than one count but fewer than ten. The rearrangement joins TRBV29-1 to TRBJ1-4; D is perhaps TRBD1 (6 bases). The CDR3 is 14 residues long. The V end lost 4 bases, the J end lost 1 base, and 10 bases lay between the germline ends. Germline loops: CDR1 SQVTM, CDR2 ANQGSEA. Written as DNA, the CDR3 is TGCAGCGTTGTCGGGGGCGGAACTAATGAAAAACTGTTTTTT. Translating it yields CSVVGGGTNEKLFF.

V and J are TRBV7-9 and TRBJ2-7; a possible D gene is TRBD1 (5 bases). Trimming removed 3 bases from V and 7 bases from J, with 16 bases in between. The CDR3 consists of 14 residues. Germline-derived CDR1 and CDR2 are SEHNR and FQNEAQ (reference sequence). This chain's CDR3 is CASSFRTQKGEQYF. The DNA for the CDR3 is TGTGCCAGCAGCTTCCGGACGCAAAAGGGGGAGCAGTACTTC. The whole variable domain, remainder taken from reference TRBV7-9 and TRBJ2-7, is DTGVSQNPRHKITKRGQNVTFRCDPISEHNRLYWYRQTLGQGPEFLTYFQNEAQLEKSRLLSDRFSAERPKGSFSTLEIQRTEQGDSAMYLCASSFRTQKGEQYFGPGTRLTVT.

The chain uses TRBV28 and TRBJ1-1; TRBD1 matches at 7 bases. CDR3 length: 14 residues. V dropped 1 base and J dropped 5; count of bases not matched to a gene: 4. Germline lookup yields CDR1 MDHEN and CDR2 SYDVKM. CDR3 sequence reads: CASSLYQGDTEAFF. The CDR3 region has the DNA TGTGCCAGCAGTTTATATCAGGGGGATACTGAAGCTTTCTTT.

This clonotype was seen a few times. The chain employs TRBV27 and TRBJ1-3; 8 nucleotides match TRBD1. The CDR3 length is 15 residues. Germline lookup yields CDR1 MNHEY and CDR2 SMNVEV (reference sequence). Trimming removed 3 bases from V and 4 bases from J; junction bases left unmatched: 5. The CDR3 DNA is TGTGCCAGCAGTTTTCGGACAGGGACCGGAAACACCATATATTTT. This gives the protein CASSFRTGTGNTIYF.

Ten or more counts support this clonotype. The chain combines TRBV12-3 or TRBV12-4 with TRBJ2-7; TRBD1 matches at 10 bases. The CDR3 totals 15 residues. Trimming cost V 8 bases and J 2 bases; bases outside gene matches: 9. CDR3 coding DNA: TGTGCCAGCTCCACTAGTGGGACAGGGGCCTACGAGCAGTACTTC. Translated, it gives CASSTSGTGAYEQYF.

This chain connects TRBV18 to TRBJ2-3, with 7 bases aligning to TRBD2. This CDR3 comprises 15 residues. Germline V lookup: CDR1 KGHSH, CDR2 LQKENI. V shed 0 bases, J shed 8 bases, and the junction held 8 bases outside the gene matches. The CDR3 sequence is CASSPPSGKGGTQYF. The CDR3 DNA is TGTGCCAGCTCACCACCGAGCGGGAAAGGCGGTACGCAGTATTTT.

The V and J genes are TRBV5-1 and TRBJ2-5; D ambiguous. Germline V CDR1 and CDR2: SGHRS, YFSETQ. V lost 1 base to trimming and J lost 2 bases, with 9 bases between them. The length of the CDR3 is 14 residues. The CDR3 nucleotides are TGCGCCAGCAGCTTGACACGGTTACAAGAGACCCAGTACTTC. This codes for CASSLTRLQETQYF.

This clonotype was seen only a few times. The rearrangement uses TRBV30 and TRBJ2-2, with no clear D. CDR3 length: 12 amino acids. V lost 2 bases and J 5 bases, leaving 6 bases between the germline ends. Germline-derived CDR1 and CDR2 are GTSNPN and SVGIG (reference sequence). Here the CDR3 reads CAWSFTTGELFF. The CDR3 DNA reads as TGTGCCTGGAGTTTTACGACCGGGGAGCTGTTTTTT.

This clonotype was observed a handful of times. The chain employs TRBV12-3 or TRBV12-4 and TRBJ1-4; weak D call: TRBD1 (5 bases). The CDR3 spans 15 residues. V lost 5 bases, J lost 8 bases, and 18 bases lay in between. In DNA, the CDR3 is TGTGCCAGCAGTCCCCCCGGCGGGGCGGGGGAAAAACTGTTTTTT. Translated, it gives CASSPPGGAGEKLFF.

Only a few counts were recorded for this clonotype. The chain combines TRBV5-4 with TRBJ1-2, with 7 nucleotides matching TRBD1. The germline V gene encodes CDR1 SGHNT and CDR2 YYREEE (reference sequence). Trimming cost V 5 bases and J 7 bases; bases outside gene matches: 14. This CDR3 region has 15 residues. The CDR3 nucleotides read TGTGCCAGCAGACCCCGGACAGGAGGGCAGGGTGGCTACACCTTC. It is translated as CASRPRTGGQGGYTF.

There are many counts of this clonotype. J is TRBJ2-1 and V is TRBV15; TRBD2 aligns across 7 bases. Germline loops: CDR1 LNHNV, CDR2 YYDKDF (reference sequence). The CDR3 totals 13 residues. Trimming took 7 bases from V and 1 from J; bases not matched to a gene: 1. The CDR3 nucleotides read TGTGCCACCACAGCGGGATCCTACAATGAGCAGTTCTTC. Its translation is CATTAGSYNEQFF.

The genes are TRBV12-3 or TRBV12-4 and TRBJ2-1; TRBD2 matches at 7 bases. V lost 11 bases to trimming and J lost 8 bases; unmatched junction nucleotides: 27. There are 18 residues in the CDR3. The CDR3 region has the DNA TGTGCCTTCTGTTTATTCCCCCGCGCGGGAGCGATATCCGATGAGCAGTTCTTC. This encodes CAFCLFPRAGAISDEQFF.

This clonotype was seen more than once but under ten times. This chain connects TRBV2 to TRBJ1-5, with D unresolved. This CDR3 comprises 14 residues. CDR1 and CDR2 (germline): SNHLY, FYNNEI. Trimming stripped 2 bases from V and 3 bases from J, with 8 bases between. Here the CDR3 reads CASSERATNQPQHF. Here the CDR3 DNA reads TGTGCCAGCAGTGAAAGGGCGACCAATCAGCCCCAGCATTTT.

This clonotype showed up just a few times. V gene TRBV3-1 combines with J gene TRBJ2-1; 10 bases are shared with TRBD2. Trimming at V came to 5 bases and at J to 3 bases, leaving 7 bases not matched to a gene. This CDR3 spans 16 amino acids. Germline V gives CDR1 LGHDT, CDR2 YNNKEL (reference sequence). CDR3 residues: CASSKSGGAFYNEQFF. The DNA of the CDR3 is TGTGCCAGCAGCAAGAGCGGGGGGGCTTTCTACAATGAGCAGTTCTTC.

This clonotype came up a few times. The CDR3 region has the DNA TGTGCCAGCAGTGCGCGGACCTTGGGACTAGCGGGTAACAATGAGCAGTTCTTC. Translated: CASSARTLGLAGNNEQFF. The chain couples TRBV6-1 to TRBJ2-1; TRBD2 matches 12 bases. The CDR3 spans 18 residues. With V trimmed by 4 bases and J by 5 bases, 12 bases remained unmatched. The germline CDR1 and CDR2 sequences are MNHNS and SASEGT.

This clonotype was recorded many times. The junction does not match germline at one end; this may be a read error. The V gene is TRBV12-3 or TRBV12-4, the J gene TRBJ2-7, with a possible D match to TRBD1 (6 bases). The CDR3 covers 12 residues. In DNA, the CDR3 is TGTGCCAGCAGTTTGGGACAAGGGCTGCACAACTTC. Amino acids: CASSLGQGLHNF.

V and J are TRBV30 and TRBJ2-3; 7 bases map to TRBD2. Germline CDR1 and CDR2: GTSNPN and SVGIG (reference sequence). The V and J ends lost 4 bases and 9 bases, in that order; junction bases with no gene match: 19. The CDR3 is 16 residues long. CDR3 region: CAWTKARDSLATTQYF. CDR3 DNA: TGTGCCTGGACCAAGGCCAGGGACTCACTAGCGACCACGCAGTATTTT.

This chain connects TRBV4-3 to TRBJ2-3; the match to TRBD2 covers 7 bases. The ends lost 4 bases at V and 4 bases at J; junction bases unmatched: 11. There are 16 residues in the CDR3. CDR1 is LGHNA, CDR2 YSLEER, per germline. CDR3 DNA sequence: TGCGCCAGCAGCCCCTCTCTAGCGGAGCCGGCAGATACGCAGTATTTT. Protein sequence: CASSPSLAEPADTQYF.

This clonotype was observed many times. The V gene is TRBV11-1, the J gene TRBJ2-7, with TRBD2 matching 7 bases. The CDR3 runs to 14 residues. V was pared by 4 bases and J by 3 bases, with 6 bases of the junction left unmatched. From germline, CDR1 is SGHAT and CDR2 FQDESV (reference sequence). CDR3 bases: TGTGCCAGCAGCTCCCGGACTAGAAACTACGAGCAGTACTTC. This encodes CASSSRTRNYEQYF.

The chain employs TRBV6-5 and TRBJ1-1; perhaps TRBD1 as D (6 bases). V was cut by 0 bases and J by 4 bases, with 9 bases left in between. CDR3 size: 14 residues. CDR1 is MNHEY and CDR2 is SVGAGI in the germline V gene. CDR3 coding DNA: TGTGCCAGCAGTTACTCGTTCAGGGGCACTGAAGCTTTCTTT. It is translated as CASSYSFRGTEAFF.

The gene calls are TRBV11-2 and TRBJ2-3; a possible D gene is TRBD2 (7 bases). From germline, CDR1 is SGHAT and CDR2 FQNNGV. The CDR3 extends over 16 amino acids. Trimming stripped 0 bases from V and 7 bases from J, with 17 bases between. The CDR3 protein is CASSLEGGGGIYTQYF. The CDR3, as DNA: TGTGCCAGCAGCTTAGAAGGCGGCGGGGGCATCTATACGCAGTATTTT.

The rearrangement links TRBV10-3 to TRBJ2-3; D possibly corresponds to TRBD2 (6 bases). Between the trimmed V and J ends, which lost 6 bases and 4 bases, there was a span of 14 bases. CDR1 is ENHRY and CDR2 is SYGVKD in the germline V gene. The CDR3 contains 14 residues. The CDR3 nucleotides are TGTGCCATCAGCCTACTAGCTTTAGCAGATACGCAGTATTTT. Translation: CAISLLALADTQYF.

The DNA for the CDR3 is TGTGCCAGCAGGCGGTCCCGCCCCTACGAGCAGTACTTC. This translates into CASRRSRPYEQYF. The chain combines TRBV28 with TRBJ2-7; the D is unclear. This CDR3 comprises 13 residues. Trimming took off 6 bases at V and 2 bases at J, with 11 bases between the two ends. Germline-derived CDR1 and CDR2 are MDHEN and SYDVKM.

This clonotype was picked up many times. The chain uses TRBV12-3 or TRBV12-4 and TRBJ1-1; a weak D match, TRBD1 (5 bases). This CDR3 contains 11 residues. V dropped 1 base and J dropped 8 bases, with 5 bases sitting between them. The CDR3 nucleotides are TGTGCCAGCAGTTTAGACAGGGAAGCTTTCTTT. Protein product: CASSLDREAFF.